These T cell receptor beta chains were read from a single sample in a study of PD-L1 blockade in urothelial cancer. Generated by immunoSEQ multiplex PCR, the TCRdb table keeps only in-frame clones and is missing some. The sample lists over 75,000 clones, approximately 87% seen once, with roughly an eighth in the top ten. The source material was PBMCs, sampled around atezolizumab (anti-PD-L1) treatment. The receptor set was obtained from a man aged 60-69 years with urothelial cancer. Each CDR3 is given with its conserved first and last residue. D genes are given only for firm matches. The size field is filled for only some rows; it gives once, few, many or a size class.

J: TRBJ2-1; D: NA; V: TRBV11-3; size: few; DNA: TGTGCCAGCAGCTCGAACTCCAAACCCAAGTTCTTC; CDR3: CASSSNSKPKFF
J: TRBJ1-1; D: NA; V: TRBV2; size: once; DNA: TGTGCCAGCAGTGGACAGTACACTGAAGCTTTCTTT; CDR3: CASSGQYTEAFF
J: TRBJ1-3; D: NA; V: TRBV11-3; size: once; DNA: TGTGCCAGCAGCTCACCGGGTTACTCTGGAAACACCATATATTTT; CDR3: CASSSPGYSGNTIYF
J: TRBJ2-1; D: NA; V: TRBV5-1; size: NA; DNA: TGCGCCAGCAGCTTGGACAGGATGGATGAGCAGTTCTTC; CDR3: CASSLDRMDEQFF
J: TRBJ1-5; D: TRBD1; V: TRBV7-9; size: NA; DNA: TGTGCCAGCAGCTTATTGGGGCAGGGGGACAATCAGCCCCAGCATTTT; CDR3: CASSLLGQGDNQPQHF
J: TRBJ2-2; D: NA; V: TRBV7-9; size: NA; DNA: TGTGCCAGCAGCTTAGACAACATTAACACCGGGGAGCTGTTTTTT; CDR3: CASSLDNINTGELFF
J: TRBJ2-5; D: TRBD1; V: TRBV6-6; size: NA; DNA: TGTGCCAGCAGTCCTCGGGACAGGGGAAAAGAGACCCAGTACTTC; CDR3: CASSPRDRGKETQYF
J: TRBJ1-2; D: NA; V: TRBV27; size: NA; DNA: TGTGCCAGCAGACAGGGATTAAACTATGGCTACACCTTC; CDR3: CASRQGLNYGYTF
J: TRBJ2-7; D: TRBD2; V: TRBV7-2; size: NA; DNA: TGTGCCAGCAGCGGACGACTAGCGGGAGGGTCCTACGAGCAGTACTTC; CDR3: CASSGRLAGGSYEQYF
J: TRBJ2-1; D: TRBD2; V: TRBV7-9; size: NA; DNA: TGTGCCAGCAGAGTTAGCGGGAGAGGATACAATGAGCAGTTCTTC; CDR3: CASRVSGRGYNEQFF
J: TRBJ2-7; D: TRBD1; V: TRBV18; size: NA; DNA: TGTGCCAGCTCCCCCGGGACAGGGGTCTACGAGCAGTACTTC; CDR3: CASSPGTGVYEQYF
J: TRBJ2-7; D: TRBD1; V: TRBV4-2; size: NA; DNA: TGTGCCAGCAGCCCGAGGACAGGGGATTTTACCGAGCAGTACTTC; CDR3: CASSPRTGDFTEQYF
J: TRBJ1-2; D: NA; V: TRBV19; size: few; DNA: TGTGCCAGTAGTCTTTCGGGGGACCGGGGGTATGGCTACACCTTC; CDR3: CASSLSGDRGYGYTF
J: TRBJ1-1; D: TRBD1; V: TRBV11-3; size: NA; DNA: TGTGCCAGCAGCTCCTTGACAGGGGGGATCGCTGAAGCTTTCTTT; CDR3: CASSSLTGGIAEAFF
J: TRBJ2-5; D: NA; V: TRBV2; size: NA; DNA: TGTGCCAGCAGTCGTGACACCCAAGAGACCCAGTACTTC; CDR3: CASSRDTQETQYF
J: TRBJ2-7; D: TRBD1; V: TRBV6-5; size: NA; DNA: TGTGCCAGCAGCCCCGGGACAGGGGGGTACTACGAGCAGTACTTC; CDR3: CASSPGTGGYYEQYF
J: TRBJ2-3; D: TRBD1; V: TRBV28; size: NA; DNA: TGTGCCAGCAGTTTAGACAGGGAAGCGACAGATACGCAGTATTTT; CDR3: CASSLDREATDTQYF
J: TRBJ1-4; D: TRBD1; V: TRBV6-1; size: once; DNA: TGTGCCAGCAAAGGACAGGGGGCTCCTAATGAAAAACTGTTTTTT; CDR3: CASKGQGAPNEKLFF
J: TRBJ1-3; D: NA; V: TRBV19; size: few; DNA: TGTGCCAGTAGTAGGCCGGGGAACTCTGGAAACACCATATATTTT; CDR3: CASSRPGNSGNTIYF
J: TRBJ2-7; D: TRBD1; V: TRBV19; size: NA; DNA: TGTGCCAGTAGTAGAACCACAGGGGTTGGAGGCTACGAGCAGTACTTC; CDR3: CASSRTTGVGGYEQYF
J: TRBJ2-2; D: TRBD1; V: TRBV7-3; size: NA; DNA: TGTGCCAGCAGCTCGGGACAGGGGGGAGCCGGGGAGCTGTTTTTT; CDR3: CASSSGQGGAGELFF
J: TRBJ2-7; D: NA; V: TRBV11-3; size: NA; DNA: TGTGCCAGCAGCTCCTCAACCAGACCCGGACTGAGGAAATACGAGCAGTACTTC; CDR3: CASSSSTRPGLRKYEQYF
J: TRBJ2-1; D: NA; V: TRBV4-1; size: NA; DNA: TGCGCCAGCAGCCAAGAATGGCGGGACTCTTTCAATGAGCAGTTCTTC; CDR3: CASSQEWRDSFNEQFF
J: TRBJ2-1; D: TRBD2; V: TRBV29-1; size: NA; DNA: TGCAGCGTTGAGAAGATCAATCCGGGACTAGCGGGAGGCCTTCTCAACAATGAGCAGTTCTTC; CDR3: CSVEKINPGLAGGLLNNEQFF
J: TRBJ2-2; D: TRBD2; V: TRBV9; size: NA; DNA: TGTGCCAGCGGGGGACTAGCGGACACCGGGGAGCTGTTTTTT; CDR3: CASGGLADTGELFF
J: TRBJ2-2; D: TRBD1; V: TRBV27; size: NA; DNA: TGTGCCAGCAGTCCCCTAGGTGGGGGACAGTCGAACACCGGGGAGCTGTTTTTT; CDR3: CASSPLGGGQSNTGELFF
J: TRBJ2-2; D: TRBD1; V: TRBV7-6; size: NA; DNA: TGTGCCAGCAGCAGACAGGGGGACACCGGGGAGCTGTTTTTT; CDR3: CASSRQGDTGELFF
J: TRBJ2-1; D: TRBD2; V: TRBV5-4; size: once; DNA: TGTGCCAGCAGCTTGGACCTAGCGGGAGACTACAATGAGCAGTTCTTC; CDR3: CASSLDLAGDYNEQFF
J: TRBJ2-6; D: TRBD1; V: TRBV2; size: NA; DNA: TGTGCCGGAGGACAGGACGGCTCTGGGGCCAACGTCCTGACTTTC; CDR3: CAGGQDGSGANVLTF
J: TRBJ1-4; D: NA; V: TRBV11-3; size: NA; DNA: TGTGCCAGCAGCTTAGATCGGGGGGGGAAACTGTTTTTT; CDR3: CASSLDRGGKLFF
J: TRBJ2-7; D: TRBD1; V: TRBV28; size: once; DNA: TGTGCCAGCAGTTCCCGGACAGGGAACGAGCAGTACTTC; CDR3: CASSSRTGNEQYF
J: TRBJ2-1; D: NA; V: TRBV18; size: NA; DNA: TGTGCCAGCTCGGGACGGACAGGAGGGGATGAGCAGTTCTTC; CDR3: CASSGRTGGDEQFF
J: TRBJ2-1; D: TRBD2; V: TRBV2; size: NA; DNA: TGTGCCAGCAGTGATCTTGTTAGCGGGGAGTACTCCTACAATGAGCAGTTCTTC; CDR3: CASSDLVSGEYSYNEQFF
J: TRBJ2-3; D: NA; V: TRBV19; size: NA; DNA: TGTGCCAGTAGCCCTGCCCCACAGGGAGATACGCAGTATTTT; CDR3: CASSPAPQGDTQYF
J: TRBJ2-6; D: NA; V: TRBV9; size: once; DNA: TGTGCCAGCAGCGGAGTGGGGGGGCGCGACGGGGCCAACGTCCTGACTTTC; CDR3: CASSGVGGRDGANVLTF
J: TRBJ1-3; D: NA; V: TRBV4-1; size: few; DNA: TGCGCCAGCAGCCATGCCTTGGCAGGCGGAAACACCATATATTTT; CDR3: CASSHALAGGNTIYF
J: TRBJ1-5; D: NA; V: TRBV4-2; size: NA; DNA: TGTGCCAGCAGCCATGGGAGGGATTATAGCAATCAGCCCCAGCATTTT; CDR3: CASSHGRDYSNQPQHF
J: TRBJ2-7; D: NA; V: TRBV28; size: NA; DNA: TGTGCCAGCAGTTTATCTCTTTACGAGCAGTACTTC; CDR3: CASSLSLYEQYF
J: TRBJ2-2; D: NA; V: TRBV6-5; size: many; DNA: TGTGCCAGCAGACCAGTGAGGACAGCCGGGGAGCTGTTTTTT; CDR3: CASRPVRTAGELFF
J: TRBJ1-2; D: NA; V: TRBV28; size: NA; DNA: TGTGCCATCCATAAGGGGAACTATGGCTACACCTTC; CDR3: CAIHKGNYGYTF
J: TRBJ1-2; D: TRBD1; V: TRBV19; size: NA; DNA: TGTGCCAGTGCCCGTGACAGGGCCGGTAACTATGGCTACACCTTC; CDR3: CASARDRAGNYGYTF
J: TRBJ1-3; D: TRBD1; V: TRBV4-3; size: NA; DNA: TGCGCCAGCAGCCAAGATCCGGGACAGGGGGCGGGAAACACCATATATTTT; CDR3: CASSQDPGQGAGNTIYF
J: TRBJ2-7; D: NA; V: TRBV13; size: NA; DNA: TGTGCCAGCAGCCGTACGGGACTCCTAAGCTCCTACGAGCAGTACTTC; CDR3: CASSRTGLLSSYEQYF
J: TRBJ2-1; D: TRBD2; V: TRBV29-1; size: NA; DNA: TGCAGCGTTGGAGGACTAGCTATGTATGAGCAGTTCTTC; CDR3: CSVGGLAMYEQFF